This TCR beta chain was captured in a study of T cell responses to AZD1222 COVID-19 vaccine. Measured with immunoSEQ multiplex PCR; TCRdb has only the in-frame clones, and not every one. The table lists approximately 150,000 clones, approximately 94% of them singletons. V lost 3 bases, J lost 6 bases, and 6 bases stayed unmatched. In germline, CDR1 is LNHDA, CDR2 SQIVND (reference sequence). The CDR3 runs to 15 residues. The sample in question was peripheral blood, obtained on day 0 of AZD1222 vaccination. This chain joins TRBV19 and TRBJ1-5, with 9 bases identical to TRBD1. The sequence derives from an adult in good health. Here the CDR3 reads CASSIMGQGSQPQHF. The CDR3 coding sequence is TGTGCCAGTAGTATCATGGGACAGGGTAGTCAGCCCCAGCATTTT.